This TCR beta chain came from a study of siplizumab effects on memory and regulatory T cells. Points from the study as a whole: Naive or memory phenotype was unassignable for roughly 80-96% of proliferating CD4+ or CD8+ clones. Memory cells seemed less diverse than naive T cells, which also seemed major contributors to the alloresponse.

This clone was detected only once. Its target is unknown. Here immunoSEQ multiplex PCR was the method, and the copy in TCRdb shows in-frame clones only, minus some. In the table there are 90,000 to 110,000 clones, roughly 91% of which are singletons. V lost 6 bases and J lost 4, with 18 bases in between. CDR1 is KGHSH and CDR2 is LQKENI in the germline V gene. This CDR3 spans 15 amino acids. Material: CD4+ T cells sorted from blood. This TCR was recovered from a human donor in good health. This chain links TRBV18 with TRBJ2-5; D might be TRBD1 or TRBD2, each matching 5 bases. The CDR3 sequence is CASSLGAGPGETQYF. The DNA of the CDR3 is TGTGCCAGCTCTCTCGGGGCAGGGCCGGGAGAGACCCAGTACTTC.